The 5 T cell receptor beta chains presented below share a single source sample, sequenced in a study of Tregs in tolerant kidney transplant recipients. The assay was immunoSEQ multiplex PCR, and TCRdb's table has in-frame clones only and misses some. The sample has some 66,000 clones; more than 90% are singletons. The input for sequencing was CD8+ T cells from blood, taken before the transplant. These receptors all come from a human donor who received a combined kidney and bone marrow transplant.

This clone appeared a few times. The chain couples TRBV13 to TRBJ2-2, with a tentative D call TRBD1 (7 bases). Germline values: CDR1 PRHDT, CDR2 FYEKMQ (reference sequence). V lost 5 bases and J lost 3, with 13 bases in between. The CDR3 length is 15 residues. CDR3 protein: CASSHGRGDTGELFF. The DNA for the CDR3 is TGTGCCAGCAGCCACGGCAGGGGGGACACCGGGGAGCTGTTTTTT.

This clone appeared a few times. The V call is TRBV7-9, the J call TRBJ2-7, with 7 bases fitting TRBD1. Trimming at V came to 1 base and at J to 6 bases, leaving 3 bases not matched to a gene. The CDR3 extends over 13 amino acids. Germline V lookup: CDR1 SEHNR, CDR2 FQNEAQ (reference sequence). DNA of the CDR3: TGTGCCAGCAGCTTAGGCGCAGGGGGCGAGCAGTACTTC. Its protein product is CASSLGAGGEQYF.

This rearrangement joins TRBV29-1 to TRBJ2-7; D is perhaps TRBD1 (5 bases). Trimming left V 5 bases short and J 2 bases short, with 10 bases between. Germline V gene sequence: CDR1 SQVTM, CDR2 ANQGSEA. The CDR3 consists of 12 residues. The CDR3 coding sequence is TGCAGCGTTAGGAAGGGGACCTACGAGCAGTACTTC. Its protein is CSVRKGTYEQYF.

The chain couples TRBV6-4 to TRBJ2-3; TRBD2 aligns across 9 bases. The J segment lost 5 bases and the V segment lost 5 bases, leaving 5 bases of the junction unmatched. Germline CDR1 is MRHNA and CDR2 is SNTAGT. The CDR3 consists of 14 residues. The CDR3 coding sequence is TGTGCCAGCAGTTATAGCGGGGGAATAGATACGCAGTATTTT. Protein product: CASSYSGGIDTQYF.

This clone was picked up one time. The V gene is TRBV15, the J gene TRBJ2-1; 7 bases line up with TRBD1. The germline gives CDR1 LNHNV, CDR2 YYDKDF (reference sequence). CDR3 length equals 15 residues. V was pared by 0 bases and J by 4 bases, with 3 bases of the junction left unmatched. The chain's CDR3 is CATSRETGYYNEQFF. The CDR3 nucleotides are TGTGCCACCAGCAGAGAGACAGGGTATTACAATGAGCAGTTCTTC.